This T cell receptor beta chain was captured in a study of blood T cell repertoires in COVID-19. Turning to the study itself: Both acute and convalescent COVID-19 samples were obtained from the United States, Italy and Spain. PBMCs, B-cell-depleted T cells, or T cells provided the cDNA or gDNA that made up the material.

Participants spanned ages roughly 18 to 90 years and resided in over 20 US areas. Trimming left V 7 bases short and J 0 bases short, with 7 bases between. The CDR3 covers 13 residues. Germline CDR1 is MNHEY and CDR2 is SVGAGI. Under the authors' procedure: Estimation of nucleated cell counts relied on the amplification of reference gene primers. Repertoires were generated with immunoSEQ multiplex PCR, while TCRdb's copy carries only in-frame clones and drops some. The V and J calls and the clone size are those of that table, but D and trimming were determined from the DNA. The sample contains 150,000 to 200,000 clones, roughly 80% of which appear only once.

Input material: PBMCs or T cells enriched from blood (not recorded which). V and J are TRBV6-5 and TRBJ1-3; D not resolved. The clonotype originates from a woman in her thirties or forties with acute COVID-19. CDR3 in DNA: TGTGCCAGCAACCCAGACTCTGGAAACACCATATATTTT. Its translation is CASNPDSGNTIYF.